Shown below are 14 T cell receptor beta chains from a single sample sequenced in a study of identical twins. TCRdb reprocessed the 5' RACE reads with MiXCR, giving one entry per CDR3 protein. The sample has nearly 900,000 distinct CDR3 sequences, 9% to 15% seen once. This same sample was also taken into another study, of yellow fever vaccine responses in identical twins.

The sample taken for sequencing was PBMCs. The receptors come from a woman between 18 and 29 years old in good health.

The CDR3 DNA is TGTGCCAGCAGCTTAGCGTTGGGGTTCGATGGCTACACCTTC. It encodes CASSLALGFDGYTF. This rearrangement joins TRBV7-2 to TRBJ1-2; D uncertain. This CDR3 has 14 amino acids. V dropped 0 bases and J dropped 6 bases, with 11 bases sitting between them. In germline, CDR1 is SGHTA, CDR2 FQGNSA.

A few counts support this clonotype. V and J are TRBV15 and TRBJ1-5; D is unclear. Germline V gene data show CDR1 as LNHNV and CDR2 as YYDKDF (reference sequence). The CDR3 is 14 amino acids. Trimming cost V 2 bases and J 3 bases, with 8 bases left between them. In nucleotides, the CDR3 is TGTGCCACCAGCAGACTACGGAACAATCAGCCCCAGCATTTT. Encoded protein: CATSRLRNNQPQHF.

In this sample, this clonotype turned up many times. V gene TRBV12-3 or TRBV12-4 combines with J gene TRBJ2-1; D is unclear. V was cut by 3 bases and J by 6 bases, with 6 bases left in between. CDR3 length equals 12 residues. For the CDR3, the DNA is TGTGCCAGCAGTTTCGTCCCCAATGAGCAGTTCTTC. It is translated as CASSFVPNEQFF.

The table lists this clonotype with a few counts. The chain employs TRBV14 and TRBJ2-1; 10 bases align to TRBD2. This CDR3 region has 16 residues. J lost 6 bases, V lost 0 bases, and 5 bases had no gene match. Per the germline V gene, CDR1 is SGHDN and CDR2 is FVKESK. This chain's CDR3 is CASSQDILAGLNEQFF. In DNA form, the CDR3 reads TGTGCCAGCAGCCAAGATATACTAGCGGGACTCAATGAGCAGTTCTTC. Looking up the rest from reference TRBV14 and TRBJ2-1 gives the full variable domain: EAGVTQFPSHSVIEKGQTVTLRCDPISGHDNLYWYRRVMGKEIKFLLHFVKESKQDESGMPNNRFLAERTGGTYSTLKVQPAELEDSGVYFCASSQDILAGLNEQFFGPGTRLTVL.

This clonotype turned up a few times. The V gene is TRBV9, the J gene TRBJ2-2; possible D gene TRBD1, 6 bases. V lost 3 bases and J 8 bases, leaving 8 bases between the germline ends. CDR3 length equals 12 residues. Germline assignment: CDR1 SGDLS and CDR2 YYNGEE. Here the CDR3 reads CASSADRGELFF. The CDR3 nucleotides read TGTGCCAGCAGCGCGGACAGAGGGGAGCTGTTTTTT.

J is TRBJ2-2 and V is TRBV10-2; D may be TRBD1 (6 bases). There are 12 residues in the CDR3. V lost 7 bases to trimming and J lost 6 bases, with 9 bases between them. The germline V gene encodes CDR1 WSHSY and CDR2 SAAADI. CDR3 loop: CASKNRAGELFF. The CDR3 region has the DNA TGCGCCAGCAAGAACAGGGCCGGGGAGCTGTTTTTT.

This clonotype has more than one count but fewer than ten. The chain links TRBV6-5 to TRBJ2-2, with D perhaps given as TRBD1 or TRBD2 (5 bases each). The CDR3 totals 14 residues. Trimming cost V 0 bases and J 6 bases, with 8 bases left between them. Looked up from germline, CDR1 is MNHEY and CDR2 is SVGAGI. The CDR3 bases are TGTGCCAGCAGTTACTCGCAGGGAGCCGGGGAGCTGTTTTTT. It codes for CASSYSQGAGELFF.

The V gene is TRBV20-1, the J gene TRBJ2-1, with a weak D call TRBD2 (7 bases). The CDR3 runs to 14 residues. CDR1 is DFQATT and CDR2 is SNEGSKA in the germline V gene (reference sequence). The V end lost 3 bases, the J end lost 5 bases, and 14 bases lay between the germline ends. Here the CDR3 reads CSASWGGPHNEQFF. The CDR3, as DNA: TGCAGTGCTAGTTGGGGGGGCCCCCACAATGAGCAGTTCTTC.

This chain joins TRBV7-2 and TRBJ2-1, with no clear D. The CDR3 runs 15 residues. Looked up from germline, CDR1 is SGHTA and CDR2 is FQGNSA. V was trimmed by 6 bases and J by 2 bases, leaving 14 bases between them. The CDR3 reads CASSPRSVAYNEQFF. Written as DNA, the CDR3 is TGTGCCAGCAGTCCGCGGAGCGTCGCCTACAATGAGCAGTTCTTC.

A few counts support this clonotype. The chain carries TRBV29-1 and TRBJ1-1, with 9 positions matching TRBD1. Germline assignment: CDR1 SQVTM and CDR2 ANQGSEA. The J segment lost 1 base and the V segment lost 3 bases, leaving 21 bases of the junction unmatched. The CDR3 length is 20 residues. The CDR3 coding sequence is TGCAGCGTTGAGGTCACGCGATCGGGGACAGGGACAAGACGGAACACTGAAGCTTTCTTT. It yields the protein CSVEVTRSGTGTRRNTEAFF.

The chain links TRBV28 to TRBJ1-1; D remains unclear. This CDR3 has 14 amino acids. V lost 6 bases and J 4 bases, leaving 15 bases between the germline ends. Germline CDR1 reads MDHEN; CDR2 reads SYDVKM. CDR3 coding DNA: TGTGCCAGCAGCCGTGTAACAGCGCTCACTGAAGCTTTCTTT. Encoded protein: CASSRVTALTEAFF.

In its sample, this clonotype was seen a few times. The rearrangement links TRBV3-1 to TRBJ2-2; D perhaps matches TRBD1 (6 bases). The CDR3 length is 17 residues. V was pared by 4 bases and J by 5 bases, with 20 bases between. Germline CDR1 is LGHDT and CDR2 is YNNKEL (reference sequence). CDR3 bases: TGTGCCAGCAGCCCCCCCTACAGGGTTTGGGGGACCGGGGAGCTGTTTTTT. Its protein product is CASSPPYRVWGTGELFF.

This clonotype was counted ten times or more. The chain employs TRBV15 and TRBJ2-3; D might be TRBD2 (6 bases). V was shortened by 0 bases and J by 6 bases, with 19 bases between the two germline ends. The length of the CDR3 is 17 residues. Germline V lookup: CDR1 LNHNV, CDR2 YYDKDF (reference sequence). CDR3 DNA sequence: TGTGCCACCAGCAGAGAGTTCCCTAGCGAGATATCCGATACGCAGTATTTT. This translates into CATSREFPSEISDTQYF.

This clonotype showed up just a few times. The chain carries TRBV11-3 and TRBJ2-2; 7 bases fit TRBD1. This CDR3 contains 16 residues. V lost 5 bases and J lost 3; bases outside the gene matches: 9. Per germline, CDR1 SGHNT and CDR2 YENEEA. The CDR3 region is CASSRGQKGDTGELFF. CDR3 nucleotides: TGTGCCAGCAGCCGGGGACAGAAGGGGGACACCGGGGAGCTGTTTTTT.